A single sample gave rise to the 32 T cell receptor beta chains below, sequenced in a study of OX40 agonist ivuxolimab in advanced cancers. Libraries came from the immunoSEQ multiplex PCR assay. TCRdb took this table from immuneACCESS and kept in-frame rearrangements with V and J called. Such tables lack part of the clones; where checked against another copy, unresolved V genes explain under half of the gap, and the rest is unexplained. A total of about 88,000 clones appear in this sample, about 86% of them only once. About 1.6% of the sample lies in the top ten. The sample here was CD4+ or CD8+ T cells sorted from blood, taken in a trial of the OX40 agonist ivuxolimab. The receptors shown here come from an adult with an advanced solid tumor such as melanoma, head and neck, liver or kidney cancer.

CDR3 loop: CASSLEGAPYNEQFF. CDR3 sequence (DNA): TGTGCCAGCAGCTTAGAGGGGGCCCCCTACAATGAGCAGTTCTTC. The J gene is TRBJ2-1, the V gene TRBV7-2, with 7 bases that match TRBD1. Germline V gene data show CDR1 as SGHTA and CDR2 as FQGNSA. V gave up 1 base and J gave up 2 bases; unmatched junction bases: 2. CDR3 length: 15 residues.

V and J are TRBV5-1 and TRBJ1-1; possible D gene TRBD1, 5 bases. The length of the CDR3 is 13 residues. V lost 0 bases and J 7 bases, leaving 10 bases between the germline ends. CDR1 is SGHRS, CDR2 YFSETQ, per germline. CDR3 region: CASSLEGRDEAFF. In DNA, the CDR3 is TGCGCCAGCAGCTTGGAGGGGCGAGATGAAGCTTTCTTT.

This clone appeared a single time. This chain uses TRBV10-3 with TRBJ1-2, with 7 bases aligning to TRBD1. The CDR3 has 13 residues. V shed 3 bases, J shed 4 bases, and the junction held 2 bases outside the gene matches. Germline V gene sequence: CDR1 ENHRY, CDR2 SYGVKD. CDR3 sequence reads: CAISEGDSYGYTF. The CDR3, as DNA: TGTGCCATCAGTGAAGGGGACAGCTATGGCTACACCTTC.

This chain joins TRBV7-6 and TRBJ2-2, with 8 nucleotides matching TRBD2. J gave up 4 bases and V 0 bases, and 1 base lay outside the gene matches. The V gene's germline CDR1 is SGHVS and CDR2 FNYEAQ. There are 15 residues in the CDR3. The CDR3 nucleotides are TGTGCCAGCAGCTTAGCCGGGGGGGCCACCGGGGAGCTGTTTTTT. It translates to CASSLAGGATGELFF.

The V and J genes are TRBV5-1 and TRBJ2-7; D uncertain. The CDR3 runs to 15 residues. Trimming took off 5 bases at V and 0 bases at J, with 15 bases between the two ends. Germline-derived CDR1 and CDR2 are SGHRS and YFSETQ. Here the CDR3 DNA reads TGCGCCAGCAGGGCTACCGGGCTAAGCTCCTACGAGCAGTACTTC. It is translated as CASRATGLSSYEQYF. The whole variable domain, remainder taken from reference TRBV5-1 and TRBJ2-7, is KAGVTQTPRYLIKTRGQQVTLSCSPISGHRSVSWYQQTPGQGLQFLFEYFSETQRNKGNFPGRFSGRQFSNSRSEMNVSTLELGDSALYLCASRATGLSSYEQYFGPGTRLTVT.

The J gene is TRBJ2-1, the V gene TRBV10-3, with 9 bases that match TRBD1. Germline CDR1 ENHRY, CDR2 SYGVKD. The J segment lost 2 bases and the V segment lost 9 bases, leaving 8 bases of the junction unmatched. This CDR3 is built from 15 residues. This CDR3 is CAISPGQGPYNEQFF. The CDR3 DNA follows: TGTGCCATTTCTCCGGGACAGGGCCCCTACAATGAGCAGTTCTTC.

The rearrangement links TRBV6-5 to TRBJ1-2, with D uncertain. V lost 1 base and J lost 2, with 5 bases in between. Germline V lookup: CDR1 MNHEY, CDR2 SVGAGI. This CDR3 spans 13 amino acids. The CDR3 DNA sequence: TGTGCCAGCAGTTACTTGCAGAACTATGGCTACACCTTC. This sequence encodes CASSYLQNYGYTF.

The V call is TRBV6-5, the J call TRBJ1-1, with 8 bases that match TRBD1. CDR1 and CDR2 from the germline V gene are MNHEY and SVGAGI. The CDR3 has 16 amino acids. The junction had 6 bases not matched to a gene; V was cut back by 2 bases and J by 1 base. The CDR3 here is CASSYRQGWTNTEAFF. For the CDR3, the DNA is TGTGCCAGCAGTTACCGACAGGGGTGGACGAACACTGAAGCTTTCTTT.

This rearrangement joins TRBV9 to TRBJ2-5; 8 bases line up with TRBD1. This CDR3 comprises 15 residues. CDR1 is SGDLS and CDR2 is YYNGEE in the germline V gene. The junction had 5 bases not matched to a gene; V was cut back by 2 bases and J by 2 bases. The CDR3: CASSVSTGGQETQYF. The CDR3 coding sequence is TGTGCCAGCAGCGTGTCCACAGGGGGGCAAGAGACCCAGTACTTC.

The chain combines TRBV7-9 with TRBJ2-7; D could derive from TRBD1 or TRBD2 (5 bases each). The CDR3 covers 11 residues. The V gene lost 5 bases and the J gene lost 6 bases, with 8 bases spanning the gap. The germline gives CDR1 SEHNR, CDR2 FQNEAQ (reference sequence). CDR3 amino acids: CASSRDVEQYF. The CDR3 DNA is TGTGCCAGCAGCCGGGACGTCGAGCAGTACTTC.

With regard to this clone: This specimen includes other DNA sequences encoding the same CDR3. The chain's CDR3 is CASSLLFRASGGPSYEQYF. The CDR3 nucleotides are TGTGCCAGCAGTCTACTTTTTCGTGCTAGCGGGGGGCCAAGCTACGAGCAGTACTTC. V gene TRBV27 combines with J gene TRBJ2-7; TRBD2 aligns across 11 bases. Losses at the gene ends were 5 bases for V and 3 bases for J; bases not matched to a gene: 18. In germline, CDR1 is MNHEY, CDR2 SMNVEV (reference sequence). This CDR3 is 19 amino acids long.

This chain uses TRBV10-1 with TRBJ2-1; D unresolved. The germline V gene has CDR1 WNHNN and CDR2 SYGVQD (reference sequence). Between the trimmed V and J ends, which lost 0 bases and 9 bases, there was a span of 9 bases. CDR3 length: 13 amino acids. CDR3 protein: CASSESGLAEQFF. The CDR3 DNA is TGCGCCAGCAGTGAGTCAGGGTTGGCTGAGCAGTTCTTC.

V usage is TRBV6-6 and J usage is TRBJ2-2; 9 bases line up with TRBD1. With V trimmed by 6 bases and J by 2 bases, 4 bases remained unmatched. The length of the CDR3 is 15 residues. CDR1 and CDR2 (germline): MNHNY, SVGAGI (reference sequence). The CDR3 region has the DNA TGTGCCAGCAGCCTACAGGGGGCTAACACCGGGGAGCTGTTTTTT. This encodes CASSLQGANTGELFF.

The chain employs TRBV19 and TRBJ2-7; 8 nucleotides match TRBD2. V gave up 3 bases and J gave up 3 bases; unmatched junction bases: 4. In germline, CDR1 is LNHDA, CDR2 SQIVND (reference sequence). The CDR3 spans 14 residues. CDR3 nucleotides: TGTGCCAGTAGTATGCGCCTAGCGGGCTACGAGCAGTACTTC. Translation gives CASSMRLAGYEQYF.

The chain is built from TRBV5-5 and TRBJ1-2; no clear D gene. This CDR3 has 12 amino acids. Looked up from germline, CDR1 is SGHKS and CDR2 is YYEKEE (reference sequence). Between the trimmed V and J ends, which lost 3 bases and 8 bases, there was a span of 11 bases. CDR3 nucleotide sequence: TGTGCCAGCAGCTCCGAGGATAGGGGCTACACCTTC. It codes for CASSSEDRGYTF. The whole variable domain, remainder taken from reference TRBV5-5 and TRBJ1-2, is DAGVTQSPTHLIKTRGQQVTLRCSPISGHKSVSWYQQVLGQGPQFIFQYYEKEERGRGNFPDRFSARQFPNYSSELNVNALLLGDSALYLCASSSEDRGYTFGSGTRLTVV.

The rearrangement links TRBV7-8 to TRBJ2-2; unclear D gene. Germline assignment: CDR1 SGHVS and CDR2 FQNEAQ. The V end was cut by 0 bases, the J end by 7 bases, with 9 bases between. The CDR3 spans 14 residues. The CDR3 bases are TGTGCCAGCAGCTTAGCGACCGAAGGCGGGGAGCTGTTTTTT. This codes for CASSLATEGGELFF.

The chain carries TRBV5-1 and TRBJ2-5; the match to TRBD1 covers 9 bases. With 5 bases clipped from V and 5 bases from J, the junction kept 7 bases outside the gene matches. Germline CDR1 SGHRS, CDR2 YFSETQ. The CDR3 has 14 residues. As DNA, the CDR3 is TGCGCCAGCAGTCGGACAGGGGCGACCGAGACCCAGTACTTC. It is translated as CASSRTGATETQYF.

This chain links TRBV18 with TRBJ2-2; D is unresolved. Trimming stripped 0 bases from V and 4 bases from J, with 3 bases between. The CDR3 consists of 13 residues. The germline CDR1 and CDR2 sequences are KGHSH and LQKENI. The CDR3 region is CASSPPSTGELFF. The DNA of the CDR3 is TGTGCCAGCTCACCACCGTCCACCGGGGAGCTGTTTTTT. Full variable domain (missing parts from reference TRBV18 and TRBJ2-2): NAGVMQNPRHLVRRRGQEARLRCSPMKGHSHVYWYRQLPEEGLKFMVYLQKENIIDESGMPKERFSAEFPKEGPSILRIQQVVRGDSAAYFCASSPPSTGELFFGEGSRLTVL.

The chain recombines TRBV5-1 with TRBJ2-2; D unresolved. The germline gives CDR1 SGHRS, CDR2 YFSETQ. V shed 4 bases and J shed 4 bases, with 8 bases lying between them. The CDR3 is 13 amino acids. DNA for the CDR3: TGCGCCAGCAGCCAGGCCCTCACCGGGGAGCTGTTTTTT. Its translation is CASSQALTGELFF.

The V gene is TRBV4-2, the J gene TRBJ2-5; TRBD2 might be the D (5 bases). Germline V gene data show CDR1 as LGHNA and CDR2 as YNFKEQ. Trimming took off 4 bases at V and 0 bases at J, with 12 bases between the two ends. This CDR3 spans 15 amino acids. CDR3 nucleotide sequence: TGTGCCAGCAGCCCAAACCAGCGGAACCAAGAGACCCAGTACTTC. Translated: CASSPNQRNQETQYF.

The chain employs TRBV6-5 and TRBJ2-3; weak D call: TRBD2 (7 bases). This CDR3 contains 16 residues. Germline V CDR1 and CDR2: MNHEY, SVGAGI. Trimming stripped 2 bases from V and 7 bases from J, with 19 bases between. CDR3 sequence reads: CASSYGGGGLVNTQYF. CDR3 in DNA: TGTGCCAGCAGTTACGGAGGGGGGGGCCTAGTAAATACGCAGTATTTT.

The chain employs TRBV14 and TRBJ2-3, with 9 nucleotides matching TRBD1. This CDR3 region has 16 residues. The V segment lost 3 bases and the J segment 4 bases; nucleotides outside the gene matches: 8. The germline CDR1 and CDR2 sequences are SGHDN and FVKESK. CDR3 sequence: CASSHHRGRGPDTQYF. The CDR3 DNA reads TGTGCCAGCAGCCACCACAGGGGGCGCGGGCCAGATACGCAGTATTTT.

Only one count was recorded for this clone. The V gene is TRBV19, the J gene TRBJ1-5; possibly TRBD1 for D (5 bases). The V and J ends lost 10 bases and 2 bases respectively, with 18 bases between them. The germline V gene has CDR1 LNHDA and CDR2 SQIVND (reference sequence). The CDR3 loop spans 15 amino acids. In DNA, the CDR3 is TGTGCCACCGCGGGGCTCACCAGCGGCAATCAGCCCCAGCATTTT. Its translation: CATAGLTSGNQPQHF.

The rearrangement links TRBV7-8 to TRBJ1-2; no definite D call. Trimming took off 1 base at V and 8 bases at J, with 11 bases between the two ends. Germline values: CDR1 SGHVS, CDR2 FQNEAQ. This CDR3 has 13 residues. The CDR3 sequence is CASSLDGLWGYTF. CDR3 coding DNA: TGTGCCAGCAGCTTAGACGGTCTTTGGGGCTACACCTTC.

The V and J genes are TRBV5-4 and TRBJ2-3; 9 nucleotides match TRBD1. This CDR3 has 15 amino acids. Trimming took 3 bases from V and 2 from J; bases not matched to a gene: 4. Germline V lookup: CDR1 SGHNT, CDR2 YYREEE (reference sequence). The CDR3 region has the DNA TGTGCCAGCAGCTCCGGACAGGGGTCCACAGATACGCAGTATTTT. Translating it yields CASSSGQGSTDTQYF.

The chain joins TRBV7-8 to TRBJ2-7; D is possibly TRBD1 (6 bases). The V and J ends lost 3 bases and 4 bases respectively, with 10 bases between them. This CDR3 has 13 residues. Germline V gene lookup returns CDR1 SGHVS and CDR2 FQNEAQ. CDR3 sequence reads: CASSLGARYEQYF. In DNA form, the CDR3 reads TGTGCCAGCAGCTTGGGGGCTAGGTACGAGCAGTACTTC. Supplemented by reference TRBV7-8 and TRBJ2-7, the full variable domain reads GAGVSQSPRYKVAKRGQDVALRCDPISGHVSLFWYQQALGQGPEFLTYFQNEAQLDKSGLPSDRFFAERPEGSVSTLKIQRTQQEDSAVYLCASSLGARYEQYFGPGTRLTVT.

This chain uses TRBV5-6 with TRBJ2-3, with TRBD2 matching 7 bases. After removal of 3 bases from V and 2 bases from J, the junction contained 3 bases not matched to a gene. The CDR3 length is 14 residues. Germline CDR1 is SGHDT and CDR2 is YYEEEE. The CDR3 protein is CASSSGGNTDTQYF. CDR3 coding DNA: TGTGCCAGCAGCTCGGGGGGAAACACAGATACGCAGTATTTT.

The rearrangement uses TRBV11-1 and TRBJ1-1; 9 bases match TRBD1. Germline CDR1 reads SGHAT; CDR2 reads FQDESV (reference sequence). There are 15 residues in the CDR3. V lost 5 bases, J lost 3 bases, and 7 bases stayed unmatched. CDR3: CASSAHRDRDTEAFF. In nucleotides, the CDR3 is TGTGCCAGCAGCGCACACCGGGACAGGGACACTGAAGCTTTCTTT.

The CDR3 DNA reads as TGTGCCAGCAGCCCTTCTAGCGGAACCTACGAGCAGTACTTC. Protein product: CASSPSSGTYEQYF. This chain connects TRBV7-2 to TRBJ2-7; 7 nucleotides match TRBD2. Germline trimming cut 5 bases from V and 2 bases from J; bases unmatched to any gene: 6. CDR1 is SGHTA, CDR2 FQGNSA, per germline. The CDR3 has 14 amino acids. Looking up the rest from reference TRBV7-2 and TRBJ2-7 gives the full variable domain: GAGVSQSPSNKVTEKGKDVELRCDPISGHTALYWYRQSLGQGLEFLIYFQGNSAPDKSGLPSDRFSAERTGGSVSTLTIQRTQQEDSAVYLCASSPSSGTYEQYFGPGTRLTVT.

This CDR3 is CASSRRPGLAGGNTGELFF. CDR3 nucleotides: TGTGCCAGCAGCAGGCGACCGGGACTAGCGGGAGGGAACACCGGGGAGCTGTTTTTT. V and J are TRBV21-1 and TRBJ2-2; TRBD2 is taken as the D call from the table, unchecked against the DNA. TRBV21-1 is marked as a pseudogene. The CDR3 is 19 amino acids.

The V call is TRBV7-2, the J call TRBJ2-3; 8 bases fit TRBD2. J lost 0 bases, V lost 3 bases, and 8 bases had no gene match. This CDR3 is built from 17 residues. Germline CDR1 is SGHTA and CDR2 is FQGNSA. The CDR3 spells CASSLDVTSGSTDTQYF. CDR3 nucleotide sequence: TGTGCCAGCAGCTTGGATGTAACTAGCGGCAGCACAGATACGCAGTATTTT.

The chain combines TRBV2 with TRBJ1-1; D not resolved. The V and J ends lost 8 bases and 1 base respectively, with 14 bases between them. The CDR3 has 14 amino acids. In germline, CDR1 is SNHLY, CDR2 FYNNEI. This CDR3 reads CASAPGRKNTEAFF. CDR3 coding DNA: TGTGCCAGCGCCCCGGGCAGGAAGAACACTGAAGCTTTCTTT.